Listed below are T cell receptor beta chains from one sample, sequenced in a study of blood T cell repertoires in COVID-19. Using immunoSEQ multiplex PCR, the repertoire was profiled, and TCRdb retains in-frame clones only, with some absent. The sample shows 150,000 to 200,000 clones, about four fifths of them seen only once. The sample taken for sequencing was peripheral blood. Receptor source: a woman between 65 and 79 years old with COVID-19, enrolled during active disease. The CDR3 runs from the conserved cysteine through the conserved F or W. D genes are given only for firm matches. Only some rows state a clone size, as once, few, many or a class for expanded clones.

abundance: once
d_gene: .
v_gene: TRBV7-3
j_gene: TRBJ1-5
CDR3nt: TGTGCCAGCAGCAAGAAAGCCGGGGAGTTTTATCGGAGCAATCAGCCCCAGCATTTT
CDR3aa: CASSKKAGEFYRSNQPQHF

abundance: .
d_gene: .
v_gene: TRBV28
j_gene: TRBJ2-1
CDR3nt: TGTGCCAGCAGTTCGGGAAAGAGGAATGAGCAGTTCTTC
CDR3aa: CASSSGKRNEQFF

abundance: .
d_gene: TRBD1
v_gene: TRBV7-8
j_gene: TRBJ1-5
CDR3nt: TGTGCCAGCAGCTTAGGGGGACAGTCCCAGCCCCAGCATTTT
CDR3aa: CASSLGGQSQPQHF

abundance: .
d_gene: .
v_gene: TRBV7-2
j_gene: TRBJ2-7
CDR3nt: TGTGCCAGCAGCTTAGGTATGTCAGACTACTACGAGCAGTACTTC
CDR3aa: CASSLGMSDYYEQYF

abundance: .
d_gene: .
v_gene: TRBV18
j_gene: TRBJ1-1
CDR3nt: TGTGCCAGCTCACCGCGCCCGTTAGACACTGAAGCTTTCTTT
CDR3aa: CASSPRPLDTEAFF

abundance: .
d_gene: .
v_gene: TRBV6-2/TRBV6-3
j_gene: TRBJ2-2
CDR3nt: TGTGCCAGCAGTTACTCGAGACCAGCGGCGAACACCGGGGAGCTGTTTTTT
CDR3aa: CASSYSRPAANTGELFF

abundance: .
d_gene: .
v_gene: TRBV5-1
j_gene: TRBJ2-3
CDR3nt: TGCGCCAGCAGCTTGGTTCCCAACCAGGATACGCAGTATTTT
CDR3aa: CASSLVPNQDTQYF

abundance: .
d_gene: TRBD1
v_gene: TRBV3-1/TRBV3-2
j_gene: TRBJ2-7
CDR3nt: TGTGCCAGCAGCCCGATGGCTTCCGGGACAGGTGCCTACGAGCAGTACTTC
CDR3aa: CASSPMASGTGAYEQYF

abundance: .
d_gene: .
v_gene: TRBV4-3
j_gene: TRBJ1-2
CDR3nt: TGCGCCAGCAGCCCATCACAGGTCCTTTCTGGCTACACCTTC
CDR3aa: CASSPSQVLSGYTF

abundance: .
d_gene: TRBD1
v_gene: TRBV7-9
j_gene: TRBJ2-7
CDR3nt: TGTGCCAGCAGCCCCCGGTACGGGACAGGGAATGAGCAGTACTTC
CDR3aa: CASSPRYGTGNEQYF

abundance: .
d_gene: TRBD2
v_gene: TRBV7-3
j_gene: TRBJ2-3
CDR3nt: TGTGCCAGCAGCTTCGCCCCCGCTAGCGGAGATACGCAGTATTTT
CDR3aa: CASSFAPASGDTQYF

abundance: .
d_gene: TRBD1
v_gene: TRBV28
j_gene: TRBJ2-4
CDR3nt: TGTGCCAGCACCGACAGGGGTGAAAGGTACTTC
CDR3aa: CASTDRGERYF

abundance: .
d_gene: TRBD1
v_gene: TRBV6-2/TRBV6-3
j_gene: TRBJ2-1
CDR3nt: TGTGCCAGCAGTTCGTTCAGGGGGTACGAGCAGTTCTTC
CDR3aa: CASSSFRGYEQFF

abundance: .
d_gene: TRBD1
v_gene: TRBV4-2
j_gene: TRBJ1-6
CDR3nt: TGTGCCAGCAGCCAAGATTATTTGGGGACAGCCTATAATTCACCCCTCCACTTT
CDR3aa: CASSQDYLGTAYNSPLHF

abundance: .
d_gene: TRBD2
v_gene: TRBV6-2/TRBV6-3
j_gene: TRBJ2-1
CDR3nt: TGTGCCAGCAGTTCCGACCTAGGGAGCGGGAGATTCTACAATGAGCAGTTCTTC
CDR3aa: CASSSDLGSGRFYNEQFF

abundance: .
d_gene: .
v_gene: TRBV21-1
j_gene: TRBJ2-1
CDR3nt: TGTGCCAGCAGCAAACGCAGGGGTCCGCCCTGGTTCTTC
CDR3aa: CASSKRRGPPWFF

abundance: .
d_gene: TRBD2
v_gene: TRBV28
j_gene: TRBJ2-7
CDR3nt: TGTGCCAGCAGCCGACTAGCGGGAGGGCGGGAGCAGTACTTC
CDR3aa: CASSRLAGGREQYF

abundance: .
d_gene: .
v_gene: TRBV7-2
j_gene: TRBJ2-5
CDR3nt: TGTGCCAGCAGCTTACGTCGTCAGGGGTTGTGGGTTCGGGAGACCCAGTACTTC
CDR3aa: CASSLRRQGLWVRETQYF

abundance: .
d_gene: TRBD2
v_gene: TRBV9
j_gene: TRBJ2-1
CDR3nt: TGTGCCAGCAGCGCACCTCGAGCGGGAGGGCCCAATGAGCAGTTCTTC
CDR3aa: CASSAPRAGGPNEQFF

abundance: .
d_gene: TRBD1
v_gene: TRBV15
j_gene: TRBJ1-2
CDR3nt: TGTGCCACCAGCAGAGGGCGGACAGGGTTCGCGATCGCAAGGGACACCTTC
CDR3aa: CATSRGRTGFAIARDTF

abundance: .
d_gene: TRBD1
v_gene: TRBV11-2
j_gene: TRBJ1-1
CDR3nt: TGTGCCAGCAGCCCAAGACAGGGGCTGAGGGAAACTGAAGCTTTCTTT
CDR3aa: CASSPRQGLRETEAFF

abundance: .
d_gene: TRBD1
v_gene: TRBV5-8
j_gene: TRBJ1-2
CDR3nt: TGTGCCAGCAGCTTGGCGCAGGGGGCTATCAGCTATGGCTACACCTTC
CDR3aa: CASSLAQGAISYGYTF

abundance: once
d_gene: .
v_gene: TRBV28
j_gene: TRBJ1-4
CDR3nt: TGTGCCACCAGAAACAGGGAAACTAATGAAAAACTGTTTTTT
CDR3aa: CATRNRETNEKLFF

abundance: .
d_gene: .
v_gene: TRBV7-2
j_gene: TRBJ1-6
CDR3nt: TGTGCCAGCAGAGCCGGCCCGGAGATTAATTCACCCCTCCACTTT
CDR3aa: CASRAGPEINSPLHF

abundance: .
d_gene: TRBD1
v_gene: TRBV29-1
j_gene: TRBJ1-5
CDR3nt: TGCAGCGTTGCCAGGGGGGATGGCCAGCCCCAGCATTTT
CDR3aa: CSVARGDGQPQHF

abundance: once
d_gene: .
v_gene: TRBV18
j_gene: TRBJ1-5
CDR3nt: TGTGCCAGCGCGACCCGTGCGGGAGGAATCAATCAGCCCCAGCATTTT
CDR3aa: CASATRAGGINQPQHF